Shown below are 8 T cell receptor beta chains from a single sample sequenced in a study of early T cells in non-severe SARS-CoV-2 infection. TCRdb ran MiXCR on the 5' RACE reads and lists one entry per CDR3 protein. The sample records roughly 120,000 distinct CDR3 sequences, under 15% being singletons. The sample taken for sequencing was whole blood. Every receptor here comes from an adult who was a healthcare worker with PCR-confirmed SARS-CoV-2 infection or an uninfected control (not recorded which).

This clonotype was recorded many times. V is TRBV6-2 or TRBV6-3 and J is TRBJ1-3; a possible D gene is TRBD1 (5 bases). Germline V gene lookup returns CDR1 MNHEY and CDR2 SVGEGT. V lost 2 bases to trimming and J lost 4 bases, with 9 bases between them. CDR3 size: 14 residues. CDR3 DNA sequence: TGTGCCAGCAGTTACGGGACCGACGGAAACACCATATATTTT. Protein sequence: CASSYGTDGNTIYF.

This chain uses TRBV2 with TRBJ2-2; TRBD2 matches 9 bases. The CDR3 totals 15 residues. CDR1 SNHLY and CDR2 FYNNEI come from the germline V gene. With V trimmed by 3 bases and J by 9 bases, 8 bases remained unmatched. CDR3 sequence reads: CASSESGGLSRELFF. As DNA, the CDR3 is TGTGCCAGCAGTGAGAGCGGGGGGCTCTCAAGGGAGCTGTTTTTT. The full variable domain, in which reference TRBV2 and TRBJ2-2 provide the parts outside the CDR3, is EPEVTQTPSHQVTQMGQEVILRCVPISNHLYFYWYRQILGQKVEFLVSFYNNEISEKSEIFDDQFSVERPDGSNFTLKIRSTKLEDSAMYFCASSESGGLSRELFFGEGSRLTVL.

V and J are TRBV3-1 and TRBJ2-5, with D possibly being TRBD2 (6 bases). Deletions cut 1 base from V and 5 bases from J, with 8 bases between. The CDR3 loop spans 13 amino acids. The germline V gene encodes CDR1 LGHDT and CDR2 YNNKEL (reference sequence). CDR3 sequence (DNA): TGTGCCAGCAGCCAAGGCGGGAAGGAGACCCAGTACTTC. Encoded protein: CASSQGGKETQYF.

In this sample, this clonotype turned up many times. This chain joins TRBV29-1 and TRBJ2-7, with TRBD1 matching over 7 bases. J lost 0 bases, V lost 4 bases, and 0 bases had no gene match. CDR3 size: 12 residues. CDR1 SQVTM and CDR2 ANQGSEA come from the germline V gene. The CDR3 nucleotides are TGCAGCGTTGGGGACAGCTCCTACGAGCAGTACTTC. It translates to CSVGDSSYEQYF.

In this sample, this clonotype turned up a few times. The chain carries TRBV7-8 and TRBJ2-5; no clear D. The germline V gene has CDR1 SGHVS and CDR2 FQNEAQ. There are 18 residues in the CDR3. Trimming cost V 1 base and J 4 bases, with 22 bases left between them. CDR3 loop: CASSLERIPSKYRETQYF. The DNA of the CDR3 is TGTGCCAGCAGCTTAGAAAGAATCCCGTCGAAATACCGAGAGACCCAGTACTTC.

The J gene is TRBJ1-6, the V gene TRBV12-3 or TRBV12-4; weak D call: TRBD1 (6 bases). The CDR3 consists of 15 residues. Trimming removed 6 bases at V and 10 bases at J, with 19 bases between. The CDR3 DNA sequence: TGTGCCAGCAGCCCTAGACAGGATCTGGGATCACCCCTCCACTTT. Its protein product is CASSPRQDLGSPLHF.

This clonotype was seen only a few times. The genes are TRBV12-3 or TRBV12-4 and TRBJ1-6; D gene uncertain. This CDR3 contains 14 residues. V shed 2 bases and J shed 10 bases, with 12 bases lying between them. The CDR3: CASSLNEAGSPLHF. The CDR3 DNA reads as TGTGCCAGCAGTTTAAACGAAGCGGGGTCACCCCTCCACTTT.

The chain recombines TRBV18 with TRBJ1-1; D gene uncertain. The CDR3 sequence is 11 residues long. Trimming took off 3 bases at V and 6 bases at J, with 5 bases between the two ends. CDR1 and CDR2 (germline): KGHSH, LQKENI. CDR3 region: CASSPQAEAFF. The CDR3 region has the DNA TGTGCCAGCTCACCCCAGGCTGAAGCTTTCTTT.